This is a list of T cell receptor beta chains from one sample in a study of breast tumors, draining lymph nodes, adjacent tissues. TCRdb re-called the multiplex PCR reads through MiXCR, storing one row per CDR3 protein. Altogether approximately 280,000 distinct CDR3 sequences are present, over 25% being singletons, with the ten largest covering over 0.95%. The sample consisted of axillary lymph node tissue. These TCRs come from a female donor with breast cancer. Some clones in this sample may be carry-over from other donors' samples. CDR3s include the opening cysteine and the closing phenylalanine or tryptophan. A D gene is named only where the DNA matches it firmly. The size entry is marked missing in some rows and otherwise reads once, few, many or a size class.

CDR3nt: TGTGCCAGCACATTATTTGGGGGCTCTGGGGCCAACGTCCTGACTTTC
CDR3aa: CASTLFGGSGANVLTF
j_gene: TRBJ2-6
d_gene: NA
v_gene: TRBV2
abundance: many

CDR3nt: TGTGCCAGCAGTCCAAACAGGGATGAAGGACATTTT
CDR3aa: CASSPNRDEGHF
j_gene: TRBJ1-5
d_gene: NA
v_gene: TRBV6-6
abundance: NA

CDR3nt: TGTGCCAGCAGTGAATTCGGGGGAAGCCATGAGCAGTTCTTC
CDR3aa: CASSEFGGSHEQFF
j_gene: TRBJ2-1
d_gene: NA
v_gene: TRBV6-4
abundance: many

CDR3nt: TGCAGTGCTAGAGAAGCGGCAGGGAATCAGCCCCAGCATTTT
CDR3aa: CSAREAAGNQPQHF
j_gene: TRBJ1-5
d_gene: NA
v_gene: TRBV20-1
abundance: many

CDR3nt: TGTGCCAGCAGTGCCCCCGGGACTAGCGGCAATGAGCAGTTCTTC
CDR3aa: CASSAPGTSGNEQFF
j_gene: TRBJ2-1
d_gene: TRBD2
v_gene: TRBV6-6
abundance: many

CDR3nt: TGTGCCAGCAGCCCCCTCTGGGGGGCCGGGGAGCTGTTTTTT
CDR3aa: CASSPLWGAGELFF
j_gene: TRBJ2-2
d_gene: NA
v_gene: TRBV3-1
abundance: few

CDR3nt: TGTGCTAGTGGTTTGAGCACCCAGGTTGGGGAGCTGTTTTTT
CDR3aa: CASGLSTQVGELFF
j_gene: TRBJ2-2
d_gene: NA
v_gene: TRBV12-5
abundance: many

CDR3nt: TGCGCCAGCAGCAGGGACATTAACACTGAAGCTTTCTTT
CDR3aa: CASSRDINTEAFF
j_gene: TRBJ1-1
d_gene: NA
v_gene: TRBV5-1
abundance: NA

CDR3nt: TGTGCCAGCTCACAAAAGACAGGGCCTGATTCACCCCTCCACTTT
CDR3aa: CASSQKTGPDSPLHF
j_gene: TRBJ1-6
d_gene: TRBD1
v_gene: TRBV18
abundance: many

CDR3nt: TGTGCCAGCAGCTTAGATTTGGGGCTTCTCGCGGGAGGAGGAGAAGAGACCCAGTACTTC
CDR3aa: CASSLDLGLLAGGGEETQYF
j_gene: TRBJ2-5
d_gene: TRBD2
v_gene: TRBV11-3
abundance: many

CDR3nt: TGCGCCAGCAGCCAAGACGAGGGTTGGGGAGAGACCCAGTACTTC
CDR3aa: CASSQDEGWGETQYF
j_gene: TRBJ2-5
d_gene: NA
v_gene: TRBV4-1
abundance: many

CDR3nt: TGTGCCCTCTCGGAGGGCGCCTCCTACGAGCAGTACTTC
CDR3aa: CALSEGASYEQYF
j_gene: TRBJ2-7
d_gene: NA
v_gene: TRBV6-1
abundance: few

CDR3nt: TGTGCCAGCAGCCAAAGGCCCCTTAGCACCGGGGAGCTGTTTTTT
CDR3aa: CASSQRPLSTGELFF
j_gene: TRBJ2-2
d_gene: NA
v_gene: TRBV3-1
abundance: many

CDR3nt: TGCAGCGTTGGGATGTCCTACGAGCAGTACTTC
CDR3aa: CSVGMSYEQYF
j_gene: TRBJ2-7
d_gene: NA
v_gene: TRBV29-1
abundance: many

CDR3nt: TGTGCCAGCAGTCGCCCTAGCGGGACTAGCCACGAGCAGTACTTC
CDR3aa: CASSRPSGTSHEQYF
j_gene: TRBJ2-7
d_gene: TRBD2
v_gene: TRBV6-2/TRBV6-3
abundance: NA

CDR3nt: TGTGCCTCCCGGGGACTAGCGGGAGGTATTATTTTTGGCAATGAGCAGTTCTTC
CDR3aa: CASRGLAGGIIFGNEQFF
j_gene: TRBJ2-1
d_gene: TRBD2
v_gene: TRBV5-6
abundance: NA

CDR3nt: TGTGCCAGCTCCATTAGGGGACACCAGCCCCAGCATTTT
CDR3aa: CASSIRGHQPQHF
j_gene: TRBJ1-5
d_gene: NA
v_gene: TRBV27
abundance: few

CDR3nt: TGCGCCAGCAGCCAAACACCACAGGGGACAGACACTGAAGCTTTCTTT
CDR3aa: CASSQTPQGTDTEAFF
j_gene: TRBJ1-1
d_gene: TRBD1
v_gene: TRBV4-3
abundance: NA

CDR3nt: TGTGCCAGCTCACCAGGGGCCAGCAATCAGCCCCAGCATTTT
CDR3aa: CASSPGASNQPQHF
j_gene: TRBJ1-5
d_gene: NA
v_gene: TRBV18
abundance: few

CDR3nt: TGTGCCAGCAGTGGTTCTATAGACGAGCAGTACTTC
CDR3aa: CASSGSIDEQYF
j_gene: TRBJ2-7
d_gene: NA
v_gene: TRBV2
abundance: few

CDR3nt: TGTGCCAGCAGTGGTGCAGGGAGCAATCAGCCCCAGCATTTT
CDR3aa: CASSGAGSNQPQHF
j_gene: TRBJ1-5
d_gene: NA
v_gene: TRBV6-1
abundance: NA

CDR3nt: TGTGCCACAAGGACAGGGGGCTTAGAGACCCAGTACTTC
CDR3aa: CATRTGGLETQYF
j_gene: TRBJ2-5
d_gene: TRBD1
v_gene: TRBV27
abundance: few

CDR3nt: TGCGCCAGCAGCCAAGAAACTAGCACAGATACGCAGTATTTT
CDR3aa: CASSQETSTDTQYF
j_gene: TRBJ2-3
d_gene: NA
v_gene: TRBV4-3
abundance: many

CDR3nt: TGTGCCAGCAGTGTTCTTGGGACAGGGTCGGAAAAACTGTTTTTT
CDR3aa: CASSVLGTGSEKLFF
j_gene: TRBJ1-4
d_gene: TRBD1
v_gene: TRBV6-1
abundance: few

CDR3nt: TGTGCCAGCAGCTTAAGGGGGGGGACTAGCGGAGCGAGCTCCTACAATGAGCAGTTCTTC
CDR3aa: CASSLRGGTSGASSYNEQFF
j_gene: TRBJ2-1
d_gene: TRBD2
v_gene: TRBV7-2
abundance: NA

CDR3nt: TGTGCCAGCAGTGCAAGAGGGGGTGGCTACAATGAGCAGTTCTTC
CDR3aa: CASSARGGGYNEQFF
j_gene: TRBJ2-1
d_gene: NA
v_gene: TRBV9
abundance: many